A selection of T cell receptor beta chains follows, all from one sample in a study of blood T cell repertoires in COVID-19. Libraries were prepared by immunoSEQ multiplex PCR; TCRdb keeps only in-frame clonotypes and omits some of them. The sample comprises 40,000 to 50,000 clones, around 86% of which are singletons, and more than 15% rests with the top ten. Input material: peripheral blood. These TCRs come from a human donor in a cohort sampled during active COVID-19. Each CDR3 is given with its conserved first and last residue. Each record gives: CDR3 DNA, CDR3 protein, V gene, D gene, clone size, J gene. The D gene is left open where the match is weak. Expanded clones are given a class, and other clones once, few, many or no size at all.

DNA: TGTGCCAGCAGCCTCTGGGTAGCGGGGCACACAGATACGCAGTATTTT
CDR3: CASSLWVAGHTDTQYF
V: TRBV7-2
D: TRBD2
size: -
J: TRBJ2-3

DNA: TGTGCCAGCAGCGAAAACCGGGGGGGGGACACAGATACGCAGTATTTT
CDR3: CASSENRGGDTDTQYF
V: TRBV13
D: TRBD2
size: -
J: TRBJ2-3

DNA: TGTGCCAGCAGTCCCCAGATGAACACTGAAGCTTTCTTT
CDR3: CASSPQMNTEAFF
V: TRBV12-3/TRBV12-4
D: -
size: -
J: TRBJ1-1

DNA: TGTGCCAGCAGCTTCGTACAGGGGGCTCTCAATGAGCAGTTCTTC
CDR3: CASSFVQGALNEQFF
V: TRBV11-2
D: TRBD1
size: -
J: TRBJ2-1

DNA: TGTGCCAGTAGTGACGCGGGGTCCGACTTCTACGAGCAGTACTTC
CDR3: CASSDAGSDFYEQYF
V: TRBV19
D: -
size: -
J: TRBJ2-7

DNA: TGTGCCAGCAGCCAAGATCCTGTGCGGACAGACAAATACACCATATATTTT
CDR3: CASSQDPVRTDKYTIYF
V: TRBV3-1/TRBV3-2
D: -
size: -
J: TRBJ1-3

DNA: TGTGCCAGCAGCGTAGCTCCCAACACCGGGGAGCTGTTTTTT
CDR3: CASSVAPNTGELFF
V: TRBV9
D: -
size: -
J: TRBJ2-2

DNA: TGTGCCAGCAGCGCCCGGGGGGGGGCTTATAACTATGGCTACACCTTC
CDR3: CASSARGGAYNYGYTF
V: TRBV11-2
D: -
size: once
J: TRBJ1-2

DNA: TGTGCCAGCAGTGATGCAGGAGAAGCTTTCTTT
CDR3: CASSDAGEAFF
V: TRBV2
D: -
size: -
J: TRBJ1-1

DNA: TGCGCCAGCAGCCATGTGGGACTAGCGGACAGCTCTGGGGCCAACGTCCTGACTTTC
CDR3: CASSHVGLADSSGANVLTF
V: TRBV4-1
D: TRBD2
size: few
J: TRBJ2-6

DNA: TGTGCCAGCAGCCGGACAGGCTTCACAGATACGCAGTATTTT
CDR3: CASSRTGFTDTQYF
V: TRBV7-8
D: TRBD1
size: -
J: TRBJ2-3

DNA: TGTGCCATCAGTGGCGGCGGGGGGAGTATGAACACTGAAGCTTTCTTT
CDR3: CAISGGGGSMNTEAFF
V: TRBV10-3
D: -
size: -
J: TRBJ1-1

DNA: TGTGCCAGTAGTCCCTTCCCGCTGACCGGGACTAGCGGGAAAGAGACCCAGTACTTC
CDR3: CASSPFPLTGTSGKETQYF
V: TRBV19
D: TRBD2
size: few
J: TRBJ2-5

DNA: TGCGCCAGCGCGAAAAGTTTGAACACTGAAGCTTTCTTT
CDR3: CASAKSLNTEAFF
V: TRBV10-2
D: -
size: once
J: TRBJ1-1

DNA: TGTGCCAGCAGTTTACAGGGATATCAGCCCCAGCATTTT
CDR3: CASSLQGYQPQHF
V: TRBV28
D: -
size: few
J: TRBJ1-5

DNA: TGTGCCAGCAGCTTAGTCGGGGGGGACCCACACGAGCAGTACTTC
CDR3: CASSLVGGDPHEQYF
V: TRBV7-2
D: TRBD2
size: -
J: TRBJ2-7

DNA: TGTGCCAGTAGTATCGCGACAGGGGGTGTGGTAGATACGCAGTATTTT
CDR3: CASSIATGGVVDTQYF
V: TRBV19
D: TRBD1
size: -
J: TRBJ2-3

DNA: TGTGCCAGCAGCTCCGGCCTTTTACAGGGGACATATGGCTACACCTTC
CDR3: CASSSGLLQGTYGYTF
V: TRBV13
D: TRBD1
size: -
J: TRBJ1-2

DNA: TGTGCCAGCAGGGGCCAGGGCCACGAGCAGTACTTC
CDR3: CASRGQGHEQYF
V: TRBV2
D: -
size: -
J: TRBJ2-7

DNA: TGCGCCAGCAGTGAGTGGACTAGCGGGTTACACAATGAGCAGTTCTTC
CDR3: CASSEWTSGLHNEQFF
V: TRBV10-1
D: TRBD2
size: -
J: TRBJ2-1

DNA: TGTGCCAGCAGTGAAGGGATAGGGGACACCGGGGAGCTGTTTTTT
CDR3: CASSEGIGDTGELFF
V: TRBV6-1
D: -
size: -
J: TRBJ2-2

DNA: TGTGCCATCCTATTCGACACCTACTACGAGCAGTACTTC
CDR3: CAILFDTYYEQYF
V: TRBV10-3
D: -
size: -
J: TRBJ2-7

DNA: TGTGCCAGGGGGACAGGGCCGAGTCAGCCCCAGCATTTT
CDR3: CARGTGPSQPQHF
V: TRBV2
D: TRBD1
size: -
J: TRBJ1-5

DNA: TGTGCCAGCAGCAAAGCGGGAACCGGACAGCTGGCGTATGGCTACACCTTC
CDR3: CASSKAGTGQLAYGYTF
V: TRBV21-1
D: -
size: -
J: TRBJ1-2

DNA: TGTGCCAGTAGTCCCAGACAACCAGCAACTAATGAAAAACTGTTTTTT
CDR3: CASSPRQPATNEKLFF
V: TRBV19
D: -
size: -
J: TRBJ1-4

DNA: TGTGCCAGCAGCCAGGAACTAGCGGGAGGTAACGATGAGCAGTTCTTC
CDR3: CASSQELAGGNDEQFF
V: TRBV3-1/TRBV3-2
D: TRBD2
size: -
J: TRBJ2-1

DNA: TGCGCCAGCAGCTTGGAGGGACAGGGTTTCGACGAGCAGTACTTC
CDR3: CASSLEGQGFDEQYF
V: TRBV5-1
D: TRBD1
size: -
J: TRBJ2-7

DNA: TGTGCCAGTAGTATAGATCCCTTAGCTTTCCGGACTGTGAACACTGAAGCTTTCTTT
CDR3: CASSIDPLAFRTVNTEAFF
V: TRBV19
D: -
size: -
J: TRBJ1-1

DNA: TGTGCCACCAGTCTTGCAGGGGCCAGTCAGCCCCAGCATTTT
CDR3: CATSLAGASQPQHF
V: TRBV24-1
D: -
size: -
J: TRBJ1-5

DNA: TGTGCCAGCAGTCCAGGGACAGGGGAGTACCATGAGCAGTTCTTC
CDR3: CASSPGTGEYHEQFF
V: TRBV6-5
D: TRBD1
size: once
J: TRBJ2-1

DNA: TGTGCCACCAGCAGAGGGGGACAGGGTGGGTACGAGCAGTACTTC
CDR3: CATSRGGQGGYEQYF
V: TRBV15
D: TRBD1
size: -
J: TRBJ2-7

DNA: TGTGCCAGCAGTCCCCTCGAGCAGTACTTC
CDR3: CASSPLEQYF
V: TRBV6-2/TRBV6-3
D: -
size: -
J: TRBJ2-7

DNA: TGTGCCAGCAGTAGCCACTCTGGGGCCAACGTCCTGACTTTC
CDR3: CASSSHSGANVLTF
V: TRBV6-5
D: -
size: -
J: TRBJ2-6

DNA: TGTGCCAGCTCACGACAGAGCAATGAGCAGTACTTC
CDR3: CASSRQSNEQYF
V: TRBV18
D: -
size: -
J: TRBJ2-7

DNA: TGTGCCAGCAGGGCTCCGGGACAGGGAGAGCAGTACTTC
CDR3: CASRAPGQGEQYF
V: TRBV6-5
D: TRBD1
size: -
J: TRBJ2-7

DNA: TGTGCCAGCAGCCGATCCCGGGGGGGGACCGGGGCCAACGTCCTGACTTTC
CDR3: CASSRSRGGTGANVLTF
V: TRBV4-2
D: TRBD2
size: -
J: TRBJ2-6

DNA: TGTGCCAGCAGCTTAGCAGGGGCCGGGGAGACCCAGTACTTC
CDR3: CASSLAGAGETQYF
V: TRBV7-2
D: -
size: -
J: TRBJ2-5

DNA: TGTGCCAGCAGCCAAGAGGGGCTAGCGGGGCGCTACGAGCAGTACTTC
CDR3: CASSQEGLAGRYEQYF
V: TRBV3-1/TRBV3-2
D: TRBD2
size: once
J: TRBJ2-7

DNA: TGTGCCAGCAGTTTACCTGTCCCTTCCTACGAGCAGTACTTC
CDR3: CASSLPVPSYEQYF
V: TRBV28
D: -
size: -
J: TRBJ2-7

DNA: TGTGCCAGTAGTGCCCGGACAGGGGATTCACCCCTCCACTTT
CDR3: CASSARTGDSPLHF
V: TRBV19
D: TRBD1
size: few
J: TRBJ1-6

DNA: TGTGCCAGCAGCCGCGTGGGGAGCAACACTGAAGCTTTCTTT
CDR3: CASSRVGSNTEAFF
V: TRBV3-1/TRBV3-2
D: -
size: -
J: TRBJ1-1

DNA: TGTGCCAGCAGCTTATATGGGACACCATCTGAAAAACTGTTTTTT
CDR3: CASSLYGTPSEKLFF
V: TRBV11-2
D: -
size: -
J: TRBJ1-4

DNA: TGTGCCAGCAGCCAAGCAGGTTTCTATGGCTACACCTTC
CDR3: CASSQAGFYGYTF
V: TRBV14
D: -
size: few
J: TRBJ1-2

DNA: TGCGCCAGCAGTGAGATGGGGGGACGAGGGACCGGGGAGCTGTTTTTT
CDR3: CASSEMGGRGTGELFF
V: TRBV10-2
D: -
size: -
J: TRBJ2-2

DNA: TGTGCCACCAGTGATTTGGGCTTGGGCCAGAAAATTTCAACTAATGAAAAACTGTTTTTT
CDR3: CATSDLGLGQKISTNEKLFF
V: TRBV24-1
D: -
size: -
J: TRBJ1-4

DNA: TGTGCCAGTAGTATAGACCCTCCTTTAGTAGATGGAAACACCATATATTTT
CDR3: CASSIDPPLVDGNTIYF
V: TRBV19
D: -
size: -
J: TRBJ1-3

DNA: TGCGCCAGCAGCTTCGACGGGACTACACTCTACGAGCAGTACTTC
CDR3: CASSFDGTTLYEQYF
V: TRBV5-1
D: TRBD2
size: -
J: TRBJ2-7

DNA: TGTGCCAGCAGCTTATGGGGCGAAAACTATGGCTACACCTTC
CDR3: CASSLWGENYGYTF
V: TRBV7-9
D: -
size: -
J: TRBJ1-2